This record looks at one T cell receptor (beta chain) sequence and its context. Its matching antigen is unknown. This sample stems from a study of blood T cells in healthy people across ages. Alongside a J-beta primer mix, a sample-barcoded 5' primer served in a second PCR lasting roughly 7 to 12 cycles. MiXCR, run by TCRdb on the 5' RACE reads, gives a single entry per CDR3 protein. Of about 640,000 distinct CDR3 sequences listed, 40% to 45% were seen once; the top ten hold approximately 31%. This CDR3 has 14 residues. The ends lost 6 bases at V and 8 bases at J; junction bases unmatched: 5. Study-wide results and caveats: Calculation of diversity from one million T cells yielded estimates considered to be underestimates.

Aged about 6 to 90, donors were systemically healthy Caucasians from Russia. The chain has TRBV12-3 or TRBV12-4 and TRBJ2-1; 12 bases agree with TRBD2. Material for sequencing was blood. The TCR originated in an elderly man in good health. As DNA, the CDR3 is TGTGCCAGCAGATCTAGCGGGAGGGACGATGAGCAGTTCTTC. Translation gives CASRSSGRDDEQFF.